The 6 T cell receptor beta chains reported below all come from one sample, sequenced in a study of radiation and T cells in renal cell carcinoma. Stated time point: baseline pretreatment blood. Treatment: 15 Gy SBRT to primary tumor, nephrectomy 4 weeks later. Using immunoSEQ multiplex PCR, the repertoire was profiled, and TCRdb retains in-frame clones only, with some absent. The profile shows about 150,000 clones, about 87% of them singletons. The specimen comprised blood, sampled from a patient whose treatment included radiotherapy and nephrectomy. These receptors were obtained from a woman aged 70-85 years with renal cell carcinoma.

The gene calls are TRBV28 and TRBJ1-1; the D gene is possibly TRBD1 (6 bases). V shed 6 bases and J shed 3 bases, with 14 bases lying between them. Germline V lookup: CDR1 MDHEN, CDR2 SYDVKM. There are 14 residues in the CDR3. The CDR3 region is CASSSSGGHTEAFF. The CDR3 DNA reads TGTGCCAGCAGCTCATCCGGGGGGCACACTGAAGCTTTCTTT.

The chain carries TRBV4-2 and TRBJ1-2, with D perhaps matching TRBD1 (6 bases). This CDR3 region has 14 residues. V lost 3 bases to trimming and J lost 5 bases, with 13 bases between them. Germline values: CDR1 LGHNA, CDR2 YNFKEQ. CDR3 coding DNA: TGTGCCAGCAGCCAGGGGGCCTTATCGTATGGCTACACCTTC. Translated: CASSQGALSYGYTF.

The rearrangement uses TRBV27 and TRBJ1-5, with D maybe TRBD1 (5 bases). Per the germline V gene, CDR1 is MNHEY and CDR2 is SMNVEV (reference sequence). The CDR3 extends over 14 amino acids. V shed 7 bases and J shed 0 bases, with 10 bases lying between them. The CDR3, as DNA: TGTGCCAGCAATAGACAGAATAGCAATCAGCCCCAGCATTTT. Protein sequence: CASNRQNSNQPQHF.

V is TRBV14 and J is TRBJ1-2, with D hard to call. Per the germline V gene, CDR1 is SGHDN and CDR2 is FVKESK. V was cut by 5 bases and J by 1 base, with 17 bases left in between. This CDR3 has 16 amino acids. The CDR3 loop reads CASSEGSRYFNYGYTF. The DNA for the CDR3 is TGTGCCAGCAGCGAAGGGTCGAGGTATTTTAACTATGGCTACACCTTC.

The genes are TRBV20-1 and TRBJ1-4; no firm D call. V lost 4 bases and J 5 bases, leaving 5 bases between the germline ends. The CDR3 extends over 11 amino acids. Germline V CDR1 and CDR2: DFQATT, SNEGSKA (reference sequence). The CDR3 DNA sequence: TGCAGTGCTAAAAGGAATGAAAAACTGTTTTTT. Encoded protein: CSAKRNEKLFF.

CDR3 DNA sequence: TGTGCCATCAGGACTCCTAGCGGGGGACGCTACAATGAGCAGTTCTTC. Translating gives CAIRTPSGGRYNEQFF. The rearrangement uses TRBV10-3 and TRBJ2-1, with 10 nucleotides matching TRBD2. The germline gives CDR1 ENHRY, CDR2 SYGVKD. After removal of 6 bases from V and 3 bases from J, the junction contained 8 bases not matched to a gene. The CDR3 has 16 residues.